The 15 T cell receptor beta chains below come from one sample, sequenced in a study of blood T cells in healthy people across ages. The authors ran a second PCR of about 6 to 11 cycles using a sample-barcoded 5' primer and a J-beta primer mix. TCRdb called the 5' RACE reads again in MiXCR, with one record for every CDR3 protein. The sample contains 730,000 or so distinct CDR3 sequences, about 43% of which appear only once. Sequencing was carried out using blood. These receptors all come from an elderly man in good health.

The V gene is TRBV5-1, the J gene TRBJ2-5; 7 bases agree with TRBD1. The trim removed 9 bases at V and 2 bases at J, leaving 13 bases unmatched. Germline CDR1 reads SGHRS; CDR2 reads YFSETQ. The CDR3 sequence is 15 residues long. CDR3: CATCLAGGFQETQYF. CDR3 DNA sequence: TGCGCCACGTGCTTGGCAGGGGGATTTCAAGAGACCCAGTACTTC.

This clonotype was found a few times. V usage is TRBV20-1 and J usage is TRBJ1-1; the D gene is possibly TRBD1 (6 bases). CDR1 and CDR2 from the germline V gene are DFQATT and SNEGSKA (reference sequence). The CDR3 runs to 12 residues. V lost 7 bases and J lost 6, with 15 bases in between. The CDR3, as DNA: TGCAGTGTTCGATTCGGGACACCTGAAGCTTTCTTT. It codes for CSVRFGTPEAFF.

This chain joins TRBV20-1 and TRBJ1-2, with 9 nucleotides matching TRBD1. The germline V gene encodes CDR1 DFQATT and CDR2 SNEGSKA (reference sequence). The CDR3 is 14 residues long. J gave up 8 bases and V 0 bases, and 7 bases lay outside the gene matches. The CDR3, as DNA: TGCAGTGCTAGAGATCCGGACAGGGGTGGAGGCTACACCTTC. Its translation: CSARDPDRGGGYTF.

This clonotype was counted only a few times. The CDR3 reads CASRESGQGSETQYF. The CDR3 DNA is TGTGCCAGCAGGGAAAGTGGGCAGGGGTCGGAGACCCAGTACTTC. This chain connects TRBV7-9 to TRBJ2-5; perhaps TRBD1 as D (6 bases). The V gene's germline CDR1 is SEHNR and CDR2 FQNEAQ (reference sequence). This CDR3 is 15 amino acids long. Trimming left V 6 bases short and J 5 bases short, with 19 bases between.

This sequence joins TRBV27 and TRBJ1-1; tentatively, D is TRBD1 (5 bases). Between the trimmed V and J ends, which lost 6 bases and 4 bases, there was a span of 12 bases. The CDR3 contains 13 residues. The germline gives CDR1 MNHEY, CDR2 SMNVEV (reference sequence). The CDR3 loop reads CASRHGRATEAFF. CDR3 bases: TGTGCCAGCAGACACGGCAGGGCCACTGAAGCTTTCTTT.

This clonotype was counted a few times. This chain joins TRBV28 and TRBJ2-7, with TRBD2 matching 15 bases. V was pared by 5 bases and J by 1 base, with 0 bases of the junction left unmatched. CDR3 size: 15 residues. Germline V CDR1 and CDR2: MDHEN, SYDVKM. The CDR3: CASSGTSGRSYEQYF. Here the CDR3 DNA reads TGTGCCAGCAGTGGGACTAGCGGGAGGTCCTACGAGCAGTACTTC.

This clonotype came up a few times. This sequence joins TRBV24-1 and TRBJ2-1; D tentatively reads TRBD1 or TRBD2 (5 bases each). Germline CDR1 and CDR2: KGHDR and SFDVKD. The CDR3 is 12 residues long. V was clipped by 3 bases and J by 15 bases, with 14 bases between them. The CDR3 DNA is TGTGCCACCAGTGATCCCGGGGCGAGGCTGTTCTTC. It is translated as CATSDPGARLFF.

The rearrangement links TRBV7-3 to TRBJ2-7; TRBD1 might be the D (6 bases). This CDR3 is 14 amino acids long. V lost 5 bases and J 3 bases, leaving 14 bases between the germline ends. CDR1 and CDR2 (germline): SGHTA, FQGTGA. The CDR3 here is CASSPSSRGYEQYF. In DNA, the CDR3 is TGTGCCAGCAGCCCCTCGAGCAGGGGCTACGAGCAGTACTTC.

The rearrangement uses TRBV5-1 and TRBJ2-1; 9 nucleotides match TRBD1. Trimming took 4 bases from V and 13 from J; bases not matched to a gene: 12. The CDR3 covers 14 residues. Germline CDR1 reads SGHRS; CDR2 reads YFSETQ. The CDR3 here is CASSPRTGDETQFF. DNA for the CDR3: TGCGCCAGCAGCCCTCGGACAGGGGATGAGACCCAGTTCTTC. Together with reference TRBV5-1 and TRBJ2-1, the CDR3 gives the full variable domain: KAGVTQTPRYLIKTRGQQVTLSCSPISGHRSVSWYQQTPGQGLQFLFEYFSETQRNKGNFPGRFSGRQFSNSRSEMNVSTLELGDSALYLCASSPRTGDETQFFGPGTRLTVL.

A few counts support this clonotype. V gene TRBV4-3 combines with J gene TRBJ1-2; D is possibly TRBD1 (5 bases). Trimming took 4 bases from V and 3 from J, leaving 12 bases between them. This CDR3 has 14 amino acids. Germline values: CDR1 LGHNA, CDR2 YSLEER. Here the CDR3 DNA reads TGCGCCAGCAGCCGGGGGACGGGATACTATGGCTACACCTTC. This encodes CASSRGTGYYGYTF.

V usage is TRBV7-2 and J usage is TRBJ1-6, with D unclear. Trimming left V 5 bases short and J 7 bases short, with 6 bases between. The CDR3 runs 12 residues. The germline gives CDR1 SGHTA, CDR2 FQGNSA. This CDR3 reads CASSQRNSPLHF. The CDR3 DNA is TGTGCCAGCAGCCAAAGGAATTCACCCCTCCACTTT.

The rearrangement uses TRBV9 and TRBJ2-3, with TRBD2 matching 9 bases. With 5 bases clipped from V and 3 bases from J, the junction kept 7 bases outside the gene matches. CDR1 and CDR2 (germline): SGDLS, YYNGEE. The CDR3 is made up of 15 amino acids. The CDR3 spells CASRFSGSETDTQYF. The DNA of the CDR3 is TGTGCCAGCAGATTTAGCGGGAGTGAGACAGATACGCAGTATTTT.

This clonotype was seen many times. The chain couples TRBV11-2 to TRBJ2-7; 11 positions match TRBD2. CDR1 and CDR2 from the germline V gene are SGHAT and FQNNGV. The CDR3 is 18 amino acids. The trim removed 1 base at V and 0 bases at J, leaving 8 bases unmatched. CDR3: CASSLGLPSGGISYEQYF. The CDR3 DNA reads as TGTGCCAGCAGCTTAGGCTTACCTAGCGGGGGGATCTCCTACGAGCAGTACTTC. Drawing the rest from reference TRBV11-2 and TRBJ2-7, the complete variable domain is EAGVAQSPRYKIIEKRQSVAFWCNPISGHATLYWYQQILGQGPKLLIQFQNNGVVDDSQLPKDRFSAERLKGVDSTLKIQPAKLEDSAVYLCASSLGLPSGGISYEQYFGPGTRLTVT.

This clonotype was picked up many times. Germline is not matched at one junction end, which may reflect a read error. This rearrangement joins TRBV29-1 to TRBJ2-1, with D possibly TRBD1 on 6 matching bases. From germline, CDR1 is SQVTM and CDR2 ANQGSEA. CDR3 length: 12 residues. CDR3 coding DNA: TGCAGCGTAGAAGGGACACTTAATGAGCAGTTCTTC. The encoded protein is CSVEGTLNEQFF.

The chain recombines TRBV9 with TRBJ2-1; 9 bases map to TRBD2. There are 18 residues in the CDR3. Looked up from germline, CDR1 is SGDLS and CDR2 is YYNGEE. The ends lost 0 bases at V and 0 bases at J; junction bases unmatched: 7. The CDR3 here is CASSVVPSGGTSYNEQFF. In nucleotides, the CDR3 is TGTGCCAGCAGCGTAGTACCCAGCGGGGGGACCTCCTACAATGAGCAGTTCTTC.